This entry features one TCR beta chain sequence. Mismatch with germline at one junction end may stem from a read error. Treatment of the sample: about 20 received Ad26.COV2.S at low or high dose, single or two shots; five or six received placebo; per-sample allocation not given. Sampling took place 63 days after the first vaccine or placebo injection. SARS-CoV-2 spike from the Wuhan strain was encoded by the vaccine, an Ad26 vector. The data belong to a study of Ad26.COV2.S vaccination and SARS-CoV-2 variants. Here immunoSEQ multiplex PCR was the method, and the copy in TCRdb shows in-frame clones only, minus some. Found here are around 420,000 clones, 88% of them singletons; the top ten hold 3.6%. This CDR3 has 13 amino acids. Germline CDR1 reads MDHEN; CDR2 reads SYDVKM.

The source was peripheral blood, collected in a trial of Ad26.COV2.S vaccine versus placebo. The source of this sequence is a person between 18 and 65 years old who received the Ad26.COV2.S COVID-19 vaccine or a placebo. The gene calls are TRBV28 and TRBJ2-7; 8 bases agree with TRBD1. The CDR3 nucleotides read TGTGCCAGCAGTTTAGCGGGCAGGGGGCGGCTTACATTC. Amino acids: CASSLAGRGRLTF.